This T cell receptor beta chain was found in a study of early T cells in non-severe SARS-CoV-2 infection. The CDR3 spans 15 residues. Germline CDR1 and CDR2: SQVTM and ANQGSEA. The V end lost 0 bases, the J end lost 6 bases, and 18 bases lay between the germline ends. One entry per CDR3 protein, called by TCRdb with MiXCR from the 5' RACE reads. The data show about 28,000 distinct CDR3 sequences, with 3.5% to 5.5% seen just once and about 6% held by the top ten. This clonotype was counted ten times or more. This receptor was obtained from an adult who was a healthcare worker with PCR-confirmed SARS-CoV-2 infection or an uninfected control (not recorded which). Sequencing used whole blood, obtained at baseline. The chain is built from TRBV29-1 and TRBJ2-7; TRBD1 is a possible D gene (5 bases). CDR3 residues: CSVEDRVTEGVEQYF. The CDR3 bases are TGCAGCGTTGAAGATAGGGTGACAGAAGGGGTCGAGCAGTACTTC.